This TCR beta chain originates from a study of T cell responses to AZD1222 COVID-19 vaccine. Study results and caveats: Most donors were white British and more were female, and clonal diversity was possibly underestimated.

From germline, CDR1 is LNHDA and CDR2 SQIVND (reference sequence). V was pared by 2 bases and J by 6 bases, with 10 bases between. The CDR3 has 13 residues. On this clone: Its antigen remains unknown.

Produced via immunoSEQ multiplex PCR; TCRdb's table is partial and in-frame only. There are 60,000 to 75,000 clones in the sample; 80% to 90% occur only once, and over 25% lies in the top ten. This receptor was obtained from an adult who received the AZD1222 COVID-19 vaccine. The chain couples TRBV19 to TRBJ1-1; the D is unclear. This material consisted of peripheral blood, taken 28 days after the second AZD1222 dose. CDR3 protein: CASSIKGRAEAFF. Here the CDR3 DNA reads TGTGCCAGTAGTATAAAGGGCCGGGCTGAAGCTTTCTTT. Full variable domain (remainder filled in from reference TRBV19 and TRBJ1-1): DGGITQSPKYLFRKEGQNVTLSCEQNLNHDAMYWYRQDPGQGLRLIYYSQIVNDFQKGDIAEGYSVSREKKESFPLTVTSAQKNPTAFYLCASSIKGRAEAFFGQGTRLTVV.